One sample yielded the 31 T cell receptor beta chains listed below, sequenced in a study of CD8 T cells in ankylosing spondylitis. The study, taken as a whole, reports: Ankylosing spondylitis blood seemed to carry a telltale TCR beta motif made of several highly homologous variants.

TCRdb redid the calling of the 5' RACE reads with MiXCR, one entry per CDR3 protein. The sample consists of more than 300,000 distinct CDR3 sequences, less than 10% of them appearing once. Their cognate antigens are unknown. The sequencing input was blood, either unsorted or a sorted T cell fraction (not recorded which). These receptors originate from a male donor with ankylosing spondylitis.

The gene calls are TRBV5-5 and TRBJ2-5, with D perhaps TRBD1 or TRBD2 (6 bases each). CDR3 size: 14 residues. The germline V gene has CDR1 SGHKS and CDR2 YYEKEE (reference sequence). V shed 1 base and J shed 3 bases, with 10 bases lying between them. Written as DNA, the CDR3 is TGTGCCAGCAGCTTGCGAGGGGGGAAAGAGACCCAGTACTTC. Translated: CASSLRGGKETQYF.

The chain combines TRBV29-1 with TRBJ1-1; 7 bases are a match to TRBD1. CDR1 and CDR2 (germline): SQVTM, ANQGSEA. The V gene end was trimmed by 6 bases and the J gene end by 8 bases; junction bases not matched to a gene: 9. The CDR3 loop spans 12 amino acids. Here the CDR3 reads CSVQTGTLEAFF. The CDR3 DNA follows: TGCAGCGTACAGACAGGGACGTTGGAAGCTTTCTTT.

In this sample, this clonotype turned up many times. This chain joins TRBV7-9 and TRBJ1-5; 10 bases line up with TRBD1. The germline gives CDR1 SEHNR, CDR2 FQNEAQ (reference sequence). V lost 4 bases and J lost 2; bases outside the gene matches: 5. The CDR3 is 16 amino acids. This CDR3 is CASSSPGTGGNQPQHF. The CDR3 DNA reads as TGTGCCAGCAGCTCCCCCGGGACAGGGGGCAATCAGCCCCAGCATTTT.

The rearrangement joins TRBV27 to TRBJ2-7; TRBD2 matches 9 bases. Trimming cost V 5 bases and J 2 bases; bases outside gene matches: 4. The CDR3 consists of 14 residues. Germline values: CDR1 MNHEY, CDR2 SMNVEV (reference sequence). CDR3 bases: TGTGCCAGCAGTGCCATAGCGGGAGCCTACGAGCAGTACTTC. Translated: CASSAIAGAYEQYF.

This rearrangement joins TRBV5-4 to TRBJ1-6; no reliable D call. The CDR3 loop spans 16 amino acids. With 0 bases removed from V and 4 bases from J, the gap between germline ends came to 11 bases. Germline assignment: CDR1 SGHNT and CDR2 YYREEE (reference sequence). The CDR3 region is CASSLGGQTYNSPLHF. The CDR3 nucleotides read TGTGCCAGCAGCTTGGGGGGTCAAACGTATAATTCACCCCTCCACTTT. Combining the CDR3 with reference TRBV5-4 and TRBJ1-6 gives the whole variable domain ETGVTQSPTHLIKTRGQQVTLRCSSQSGHNTVSWYQQALGQGPQFIFQYYREEENGRGNFPPRFSGLQFPNYSSELNVNALELDDSALYLCASSLGGQTYNSPLHFGNGTRLTVT.

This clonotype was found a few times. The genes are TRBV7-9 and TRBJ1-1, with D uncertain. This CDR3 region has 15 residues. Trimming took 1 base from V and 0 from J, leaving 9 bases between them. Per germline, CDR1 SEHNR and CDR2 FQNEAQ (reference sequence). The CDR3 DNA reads TGTGCCAGCAGCTTAGATCTGGGGATGAACACTGAAGCTTTCTTT. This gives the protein CASSLDLGMNTEAFF.

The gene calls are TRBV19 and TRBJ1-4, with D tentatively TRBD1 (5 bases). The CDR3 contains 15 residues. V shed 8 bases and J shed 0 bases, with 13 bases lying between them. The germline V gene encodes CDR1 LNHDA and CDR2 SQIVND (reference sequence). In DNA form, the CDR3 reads TGTGCCAGTGGCCGAGAGACAGCAACTAATGAAAAACTGTTTTTT. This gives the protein CASGRETATNEKLFF.

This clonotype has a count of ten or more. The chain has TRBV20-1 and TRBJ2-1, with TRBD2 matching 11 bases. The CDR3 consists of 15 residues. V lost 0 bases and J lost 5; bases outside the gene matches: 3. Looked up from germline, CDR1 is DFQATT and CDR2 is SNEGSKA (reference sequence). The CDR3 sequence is CSARELAGVDNEQFF. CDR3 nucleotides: TGCAGTGCTAGAGAACTAGCGGGAGTGGACAATGAGCAGTTCTTC.

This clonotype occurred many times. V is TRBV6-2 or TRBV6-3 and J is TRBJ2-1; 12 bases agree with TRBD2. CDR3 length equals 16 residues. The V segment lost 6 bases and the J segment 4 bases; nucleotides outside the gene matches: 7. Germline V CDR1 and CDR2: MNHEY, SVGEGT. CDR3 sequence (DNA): TGTGCCAGCAGAACCCTAGCGGGAGGGCCTTACAATGAGCAGTTCTTC. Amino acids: CASRTLAGGPYNEQFF.

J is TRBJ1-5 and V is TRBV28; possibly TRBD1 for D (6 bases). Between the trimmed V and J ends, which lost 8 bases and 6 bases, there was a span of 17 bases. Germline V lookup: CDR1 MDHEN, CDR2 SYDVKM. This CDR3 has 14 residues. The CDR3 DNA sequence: TGTGCCAGCGGACAAGGGGGGCCTGGTCAGCCCCAGCATTTT. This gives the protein CASGQGGPGQPQHF.

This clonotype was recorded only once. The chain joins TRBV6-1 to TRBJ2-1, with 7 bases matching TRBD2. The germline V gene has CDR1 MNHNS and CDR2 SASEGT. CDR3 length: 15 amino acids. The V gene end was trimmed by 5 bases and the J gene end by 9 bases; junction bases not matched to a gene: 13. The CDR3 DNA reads TGTGCCAGCAGTCCCCGGGGGATGAGCGGGATTGAGCAGTTCTTC. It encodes CASSPRGMSGIEQFF.

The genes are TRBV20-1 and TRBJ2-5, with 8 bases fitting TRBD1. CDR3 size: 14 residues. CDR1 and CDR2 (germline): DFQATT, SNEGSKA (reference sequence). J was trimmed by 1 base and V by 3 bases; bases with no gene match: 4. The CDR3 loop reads CSARRTGFQETQYF. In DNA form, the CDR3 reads TGCAGTGCTAGGAGGACAGGGTTCCAAGAGACCCAGTACTTC.

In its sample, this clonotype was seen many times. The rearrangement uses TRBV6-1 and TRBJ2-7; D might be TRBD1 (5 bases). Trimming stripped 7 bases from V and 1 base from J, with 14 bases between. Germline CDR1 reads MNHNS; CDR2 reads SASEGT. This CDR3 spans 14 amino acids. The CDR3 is CASKRADMSYEQYF. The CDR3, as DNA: TGTGCCAGCAAAAGGGCGGACATGTCCTACGAGCAGTACTTC.

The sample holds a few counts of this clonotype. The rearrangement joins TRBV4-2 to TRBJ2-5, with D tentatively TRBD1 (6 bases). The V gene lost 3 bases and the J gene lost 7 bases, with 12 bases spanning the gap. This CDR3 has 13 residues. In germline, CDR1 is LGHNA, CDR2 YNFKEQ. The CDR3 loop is CASSQRQDRTQYF. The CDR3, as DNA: TGTGCCAGCAGCCAGAGACAGGATCGGACCCAGTACTTC.

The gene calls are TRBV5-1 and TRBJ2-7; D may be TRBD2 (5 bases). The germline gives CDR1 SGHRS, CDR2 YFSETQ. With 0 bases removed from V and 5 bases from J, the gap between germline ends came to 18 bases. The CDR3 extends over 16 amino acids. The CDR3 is CASSLEAAAPGNEQYF. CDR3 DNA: TGCGCCAGCAGCTTGGAGGCGGCAGCCCCCGGGAACGAGCAGTACTTC. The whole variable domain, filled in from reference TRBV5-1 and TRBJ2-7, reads KAGVTQTPRYLIKTRGQQVTLSCSPISGHRSVSWYQQTPGQGLQFLFEYFSETQRNKGNFPGRFSGRQFSNSRSEMNVSTLELGDSALYLCASSLEAAAPGNEQYFGPGTRLTVT.

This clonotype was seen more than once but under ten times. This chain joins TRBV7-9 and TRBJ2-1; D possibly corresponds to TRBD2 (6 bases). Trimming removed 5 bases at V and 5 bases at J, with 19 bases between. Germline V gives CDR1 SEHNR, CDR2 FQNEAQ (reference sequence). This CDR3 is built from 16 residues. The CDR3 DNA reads TGTGCCAGCAGCCCTACCCTCCCGGGAGCGAACAATGAGCAGTTCTTC. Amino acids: CASSPTLPGANNEQFF.

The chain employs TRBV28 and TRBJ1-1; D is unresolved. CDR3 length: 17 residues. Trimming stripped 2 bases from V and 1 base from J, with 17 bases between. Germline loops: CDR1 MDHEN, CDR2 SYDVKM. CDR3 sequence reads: CASSLRPPGGRNTEAFF. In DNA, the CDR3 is TGTGCCAGCAGTTTACGGCCCCCGGGTGGCAGGAACACTGAAGCTTTCTTT.

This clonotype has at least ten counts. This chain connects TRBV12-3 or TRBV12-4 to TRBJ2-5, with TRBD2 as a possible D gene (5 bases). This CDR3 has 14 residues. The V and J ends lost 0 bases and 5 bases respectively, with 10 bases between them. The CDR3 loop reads CASSLALGSETQYF. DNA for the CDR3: TGTGCCAGCAGTTTAGCGCTAGGGAGTGAGACCCAGTACTTC.

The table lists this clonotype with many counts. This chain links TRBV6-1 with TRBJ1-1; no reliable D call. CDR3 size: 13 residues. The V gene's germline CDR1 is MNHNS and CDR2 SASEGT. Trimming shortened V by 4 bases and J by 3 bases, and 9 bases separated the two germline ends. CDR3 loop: CASSAIGDTEAFF. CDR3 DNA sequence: TGTGCCAGCAGTGCCATTGGGGACACTGAAGCTTTCTTT.

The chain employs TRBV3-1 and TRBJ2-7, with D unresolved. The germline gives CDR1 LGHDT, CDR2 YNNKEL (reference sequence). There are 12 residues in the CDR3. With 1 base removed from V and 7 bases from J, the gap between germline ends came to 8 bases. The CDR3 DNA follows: TGTGCCAGCAGCCAAGGGACCGTGGAGCAGTACTTC. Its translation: CASSQGTVEQYF.

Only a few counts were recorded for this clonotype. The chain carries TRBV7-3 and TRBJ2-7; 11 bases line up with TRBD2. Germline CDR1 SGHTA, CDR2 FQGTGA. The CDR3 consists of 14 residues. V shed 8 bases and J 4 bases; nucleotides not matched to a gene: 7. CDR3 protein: CASGVAGGPYEQYF. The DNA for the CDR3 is TGTGCCAGCGGTGTAGCGGGAGGGCCTTACGAGCAGTACTTC.

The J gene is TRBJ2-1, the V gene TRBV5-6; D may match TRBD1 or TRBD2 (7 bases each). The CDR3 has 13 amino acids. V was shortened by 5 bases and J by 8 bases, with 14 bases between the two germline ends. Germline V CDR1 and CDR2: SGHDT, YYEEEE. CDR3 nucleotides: TGTGCCAGCAGTCGTCAGGGGGGGGATGAGCAGTTCTTC. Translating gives CASSRQGGDEQFF.

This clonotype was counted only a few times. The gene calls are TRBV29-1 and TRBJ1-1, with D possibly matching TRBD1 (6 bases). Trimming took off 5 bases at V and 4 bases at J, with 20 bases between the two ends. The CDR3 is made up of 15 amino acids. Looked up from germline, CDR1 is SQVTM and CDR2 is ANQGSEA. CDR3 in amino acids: CSVCNGGGGITEAFF. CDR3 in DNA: TGCAGCGTTTGCAATGGGGGGGGGGGCATCACTGAAGCTTTCTTT.

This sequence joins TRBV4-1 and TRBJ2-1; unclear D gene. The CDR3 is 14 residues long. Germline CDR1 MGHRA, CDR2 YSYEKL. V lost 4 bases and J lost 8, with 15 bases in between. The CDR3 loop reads CASSPRSAEYEQFF. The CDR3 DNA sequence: TGCGCCAGCAGCCCCCGGTCGGCGGAATATGAGCAGTTCTTC.

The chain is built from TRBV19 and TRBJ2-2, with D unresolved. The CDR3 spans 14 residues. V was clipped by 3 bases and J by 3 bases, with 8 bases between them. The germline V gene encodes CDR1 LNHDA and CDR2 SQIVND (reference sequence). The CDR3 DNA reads TGTGCCAGTAGTATTCGCCAGGACACCGGGGAGCTGTTTTTT. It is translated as CASSIRQDTGELFF.

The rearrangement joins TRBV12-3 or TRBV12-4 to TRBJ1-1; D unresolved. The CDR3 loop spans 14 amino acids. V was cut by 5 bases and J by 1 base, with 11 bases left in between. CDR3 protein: CASSRLERNTEAFF. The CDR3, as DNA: TGTGCCAGCAGTCGCCTCGAGAGGAACACTGAAGCTTTCTTT.

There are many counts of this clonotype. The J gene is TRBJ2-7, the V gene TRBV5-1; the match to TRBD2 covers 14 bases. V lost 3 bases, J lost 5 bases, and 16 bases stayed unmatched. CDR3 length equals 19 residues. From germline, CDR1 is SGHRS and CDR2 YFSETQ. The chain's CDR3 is CASSSTGLAGVTGVNEQYF. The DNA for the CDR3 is TGCGCCAGCAGCTCTACGGGACTAGCGGGAGTGACTGGGGTCAACGAGCAGTACTTC.

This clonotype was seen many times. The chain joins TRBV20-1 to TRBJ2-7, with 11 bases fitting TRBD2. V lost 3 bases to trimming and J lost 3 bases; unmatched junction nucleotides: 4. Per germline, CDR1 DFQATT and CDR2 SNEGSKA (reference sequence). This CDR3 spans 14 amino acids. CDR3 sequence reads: CSARPLAGDYEQYF. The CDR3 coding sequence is TGCAGTGCTAGGCCACTAGCGGGAGACTACGAGCAGTACTTC.

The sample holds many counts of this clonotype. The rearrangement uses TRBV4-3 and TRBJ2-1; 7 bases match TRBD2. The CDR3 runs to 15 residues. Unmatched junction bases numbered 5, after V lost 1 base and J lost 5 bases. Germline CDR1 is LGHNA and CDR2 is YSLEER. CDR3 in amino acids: CASSQGLALDNEQFF. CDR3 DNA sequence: TGCGCCAGCAGCCAAGGACTAGCCTTAGACAATGAGCAGTTCTTC.

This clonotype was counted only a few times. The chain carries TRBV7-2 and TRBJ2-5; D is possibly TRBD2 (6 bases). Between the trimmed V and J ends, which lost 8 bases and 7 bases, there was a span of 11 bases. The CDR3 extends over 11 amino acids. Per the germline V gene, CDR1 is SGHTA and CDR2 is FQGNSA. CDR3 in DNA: TGTGCCAGCGAAACGGGGGTGACCCAGTACTTC. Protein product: CASETGVTQYF. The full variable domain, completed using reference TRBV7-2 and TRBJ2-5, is GAGVSQSPSNKVTEKGKDVELRCDPISGHTALYWYRQSLGQGLEFLIYFQGNSAPDKSGLPSDRFSAERTGGSVSTLTIQRTQQEDSAVYLCASETGVTQYFGPGTRLLVL.

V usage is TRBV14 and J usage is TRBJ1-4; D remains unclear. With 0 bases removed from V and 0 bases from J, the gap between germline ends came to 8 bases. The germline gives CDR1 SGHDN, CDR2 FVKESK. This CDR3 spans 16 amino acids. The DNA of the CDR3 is TGTGCCAGCAGCCAAGATATGCCATCAACTAATGAAAAACTGTTTTTT. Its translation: CASSQDMPSTNEKLFF.